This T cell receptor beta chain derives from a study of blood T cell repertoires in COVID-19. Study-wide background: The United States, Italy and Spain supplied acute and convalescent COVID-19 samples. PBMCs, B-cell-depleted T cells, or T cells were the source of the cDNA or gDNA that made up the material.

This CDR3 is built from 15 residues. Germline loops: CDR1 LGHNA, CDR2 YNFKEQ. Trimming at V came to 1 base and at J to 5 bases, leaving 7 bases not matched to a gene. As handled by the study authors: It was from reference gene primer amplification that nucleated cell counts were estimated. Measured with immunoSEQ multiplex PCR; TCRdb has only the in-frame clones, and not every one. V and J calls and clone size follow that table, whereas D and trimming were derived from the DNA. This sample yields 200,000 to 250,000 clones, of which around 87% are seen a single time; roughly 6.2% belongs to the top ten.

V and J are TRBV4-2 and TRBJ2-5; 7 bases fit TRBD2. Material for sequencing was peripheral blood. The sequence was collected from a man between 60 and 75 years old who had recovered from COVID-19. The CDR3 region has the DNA TGTGCCAGCAGCCAAGGACTAGCAGGCGGGGAGACCCAGTACTTC. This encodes CASSQGLAGGETQYF.